The subject of this entry is one TCR beta chain. Enrolment of Seattle patients took place during active infection, and they were followed longitudinally. The data derive from a study of blood T cell repertoires in COVID-19. Study information: Sample material is recorded as cDNA or gDNA derived from T cells, B-cell-depleted T cells, or PBMCs.

This CDR3 has 14 amino acids. Germline CDR1 and CDR2: KGHDR and SFDVKD. The V end lost 5 bases, the J end lost 7 bases, and 13 bases lay between the germline ends. In the authors' methods: Amplification from reference gene primers served as the basis for estimated nucleated cell counts. This table comes from immunoSEQ multiplex PCR, and its TCRdb copy is limited to in-frame clones, with some not included. V and J calls and clone size are copied from that table; D and trimming were computed from the DNA. Found here are around 290,000 clones, 75% to 90% of them singletons; the top ten hold less than 15%.

The origin of this receptor is a woman in her 70s with COVID-19, enrolled during active disease. The genes are TRBV24-1 and TRBJ2-2, with TRBD1 as a possible D gene (5 bases). Input material: peripheral blood. The CDR3 region is CATSGQGRGGELFF. The CDR3, as DNA: TGTGCCACCAGTGGCCAGGGTAGGGGCGGGGAGCTGTTTTTT.